These 20 T cell receptor beta chains were sequenced from one sample in a study of early T cells in non-severe SARS-CoV-2 infection. A single record per CDR3 protein comes from TCRdb applying MiXCR to the 5' RACE reads. Among tens of thousands of distinct CDR3 sequences listed, roughly 7.7% were seen once. What was sequenced was whole blood. The receptor set was obtained from an adult who was a healthcare worker with PCR-confirmed SARS-CoV-2 infection or an uninfected control (not recorded which).

This clonotype was detected many times. The chain joins TRBV24-1 to TRBJ2-3, with D maybe TRBD2 (5 bases). CDR3 length equals 15 residues. Trimming left V 3 bases short and J 0 bases short, with 9 bases between. Germline CDR1 reads KGHDR; CDR2 reads SFDVKD. The chain's CDR3 is CATSDRTRSTDTQYF. The CDR3 DNA is TGTGCCACCAGTGATAGGACTCGTAGCACAGATACGCAGTATTTT.

The chain has TRBV10-2 and TRBJ2-7; possibly TRBD1 for D (5 bases). Trimming left V 6 bases short and J 6 bases short, with 9 bases between. This CDR3 contains 11 residues. Germline assignment: CDR1 WSHSY and CDR2 SAAADI. CDR3 residues: CASSPRGEQYF. As DNA, the CDR3 is TGCGCCAGCAGCCCTAGGGGCGAGCAGTACTTC.

This clonotype has at least ten counts. The chain has TRBV9 and TRBJ2-3; D gene unclear. CDR1 is SGDLS, CDR2 YYNGEE, per germline. V lost 0 bases and J lost 1, with 9 bases in between. This CDR3 spans 15 amino acids. The CDR3 is CASSVALGGTDTQYF. CDR3 in DNA: TGTGCCAGCAGCGTAGCCCTAGGAGGCACAGATACGCAGTATTTT.

This clonotype came up a few times. The chain uses TRBV7-2 and TRBJ1-6; no firm D call. This CDR3 has 13 amino acids. The V and J ends lost 3 bases and 11 bases respectively, with 11 bases between them. Germline V lookup: CDR1 SGHTA, CDR2 FQGNSA. The CDR3 DNA sequence: TGTGCCAGCAGCTTGACACGGTTGACACCCCTCCACTTT. Translated: CASSLTRLTPLHF.

This rearrangement joins TRBV20-1 to TRBJ2-1, with a possible D match to TRBD1 (6 bases). This CDR3 is built from 16 residues. CDR1 and CDR2 from the germline V gene are DFQATT and SNEGSKA (reference sequence). V lost 0 bases, J lost 2 bases, and 14 bases lay in between. The CDR3, as DNA: TGCAGTGCTAGAGATTTTGGGCAGGGGACCTACAATGAGCAGTTCTTC. Translation gives CSARDFGQGTYNEQFF.

On this clonotype itself: The junction does not match germline at one end; this may be a read error. CDR3 region: CASSPQGSENTIYF. In DNA, the CDR3 is TGTGCCAGCTCACCCCAGGGGTCTGAAAACACCATATATTTT. V is TRBV18 and J is TRBJ1-3; perhaps TRBD1 as D (6 bases). Looked up from germline, CDR1 is KGHSH and CDR2 is LQKENI. This CDR3 region has 14 residues.

This clonotype occurred many times. V and J are TRBV12-3 or TRBV12-4 and TRBJ1-1; 8 bases line up with TRBD1. The CDR3 extends over 16 amino acids. Trimming took 4 bases from V and 3 from J; bases not matched to a gene: 10. CDR3 sequence (DNA): TGTGCCAGCAGTTCCCCGGCAGGGGGCTTGCACACTGAAGCTTTCTTT. It encodes CASSSPAGGLHTEAFF.

This clonotype was found many times. This rearrangement joins TRBV19 to TRBJ1-2, with 8 bases lining up with TRBD1. The CDR3 spans 16 residues. Germline V CDR1 and CDR2: LNHDA, SQIVND (reference sequence). V shed 6 bases, J shed 1 base, and the junction held 10 bases outside the gene matches. In DNA, the CDR3 is TGTGCCAGTAGCCTAGATGGACAGGGCTTTAACTATGGCTACACCTTC. Protein: CASSLDGQGFNYGYTF.

At least ten counts were recorded for this clonotype. This chain uses TRBV5-1 with TRBJ1-4, with TRBD1 as a possible D gene (5 bases). The germline V and J ends were trimmed by 4 bases and 10 bases, with 14 bases remaining between them. The CDR3 is 13 amino acids. The germline gives CDR1 SGHRS, CDR2 YFSETQ. CDR3 protein: CASSPSDSGKLFF. The CDR3 coding sequence is TGCGCCAGCAGCCCCAGCGACAGCGGAAAACTGTTTTTT.

The chain combines TRBV11-3 with TRBJ2-2; TRBD2 agrees at 9 bases. The CDR3 sequence is 17 residues long. Germline-derived CDR1 and CDR2 are SGHNT and YENEEA. After removal of 3 bases from V and 7 bases from J, the junction contained 12 bases not matched to a gene. CDR3 protein: CASSFASGAWADGELFF. CDR3 DNA: TGTGCCAGCAGCTTCGCTAGCGGGGCCTGGGCGGACGGGGAGCTGTTTTTT.

This clonotype was counted many times. V is TRBV7-9 and J is TRBJ1-1; D possibly corresponds to TRBD1 (5 bases). CDR1 is SEHNR, CDR2 FQNEAQ, per germline (reference sequence). This CDR3 comprises 14 residues. Trimming pared 10 bases from V and 1 base from J, leaving 16 bases between. CDR3 sequence reads: CAIHRQRRNTEAFF. The CDR3, as DNA: TGTGCCATCCACCGACAGCGCCGGAACACTGAAGCTTTCTTT.

This clonotype was observed a few times. V and J are TRBV24-1 and TRBJ2-2, with D maybe TRBD1 (6 bases). Germline V gene lookup returns CDR1 KGHDR and CDR2 SFDVKD. The CDR3 has 15 residues. The V end lost 3 bases, the J end lost 2 bases, and 9 bases lay between the germline ends. The CDR3 DNA is TGTGCCACCAGTGATCCGACAGGTAACACCGGGGAGCTGTTTTTT. It specifies CATSDPTGNTGELFF.

This clonotype came up many times. This rearrangement joins TRBV20-1 to TRBJ2-3, with D maybe TRBD2 (5 bases). This CDR3 has 15 amino acids. The V end was cut by 4 bases, the J end by 4 bases, with 18 bases between. CDR1 and CDR2 from the germline V gene are DFQATT and SNEGSKA (reference sequence). The CDR3 DNA reads as TGCAGTGCTAAAGACGGGGATCCAGCGGCAGATACGCAGTATTTT. Translating gives CSAKDGDPAADTQYF.

This chain joins TRBV2 and TRBJ2-3; the match to TRBD2 covers 9 bases. CDR3 length: 14 amino acids. Germline V lookup: CDR1 SNHLY, CDR2 FYNNEI. V lost 4 bases to trimming and J lost 5 bases; unmatched junction nucleotides: 4. CDR3 residues: CASSVEAGGDTQYF. The CDR3 DNA reads as TGTGCCAGCAGTGTGGAAGCGGGAGGAGATACGCAGTATTTT.

This clonotype was counted ten times or more. J is TRBJ2-1 and V is TRBV4-1; a possible D gene is TRBD2 (6 bases). The CDR3 runs 15 residues. V lost 3 bases and J lost 8, with 17 bases in between. CDR1 and CDR2 (germline): MGHRA, YSYEKL. The CDR3, as DNA: TGCGCCAGCAGCCACCGGGGACTTAGCGAGGATGAGCAGTTCTTC. It translates to CASSHRGLSEDEQFF.

The rearrangement joins TRBV28 to TRBJ1-4; D ambiguous. The V end was cut by 4 bases, the J end by 12 bases, with 9 bases between. This CDR3 is 11 amino acids long. Germline CDR1 and CDR2: MDHEN and SYDVKM. CDR3 in DNA: TGTGCCAGCAGTTCGGGTTTGGAACTGTTTTTT. It encodes CASSSGLELFF.

This clonotype has ten or more counts. The V and J genes are TRBV11-2 and TRBJ2-1; TRBD2 aligns across 10 bases. The germline V gene encodes CDR1 SGHAT and CDR2 FQNNGV. This CDR3 is built from 16 residues. The trim removed 4 bases at V and 10 bases at J, leaving 13 bases unmatched. CDR3 sequence reads: CASSSQGLARPQEQFF. In nucleotides, the CDR3 is TGTGCCAGCAGCTCCCAGGGACTAGCGAGGCCTCAAGAGCAGTTCTTC.

In its sample, this clonotype was seen many times. The gene calls are TRBV18 and TRBJ2-1; unclear D gene. Trimming took off 2 bases at V and 2 bases at J, with 7 bases between the two ends. The length of the CDR3 is 14 residues. Germline lookup yields CDR1 KGHSH and CDR2 LQKENI. This CDR3 reads CASSPAQTYNEQFF. The CDR3 nucleotides read TGTGCCAGCTCACCAGCCCAGACCTACAATGAGCAGTTCTTC.

This clonotype was detected ten times or more. This rearrangement joins TRBV28 to TRBJ1-6; 10 positions agree with TRBD1. Per germline, CDR1 MDHEN and CDR2 SYDVKM. The ends lost 5 bases at V and 0 bases at J; junction bases unmatched: 4. The CDR3 is 17 residues long. In DNA form, the CDR3 reads TGTGCCAGCAGTCAGGGACAGGGGAGCTCCTATAATTCACCCCTCCACTTT. Translation gives CASSQGQGSSYNSPLHF.

This sequence joins TRBV18 and TRBJ2-2; 8 nucleotides agree with TRBD2. Germline assignment: CDR1 KGHSH and CDR2 LQKENI. The J segment lost 5 bases and the V segment lost 2 bases, leaving 7 bases of the junction unmatched. This CDR3 has 16 residues. Here the CDR3 DNA reads TGTGCCAGCTCACCAAGAGCGGGAGTAGATACCGGGGAGCTGTTTTTT. Residues: CASSPRAGVDTGELFF.